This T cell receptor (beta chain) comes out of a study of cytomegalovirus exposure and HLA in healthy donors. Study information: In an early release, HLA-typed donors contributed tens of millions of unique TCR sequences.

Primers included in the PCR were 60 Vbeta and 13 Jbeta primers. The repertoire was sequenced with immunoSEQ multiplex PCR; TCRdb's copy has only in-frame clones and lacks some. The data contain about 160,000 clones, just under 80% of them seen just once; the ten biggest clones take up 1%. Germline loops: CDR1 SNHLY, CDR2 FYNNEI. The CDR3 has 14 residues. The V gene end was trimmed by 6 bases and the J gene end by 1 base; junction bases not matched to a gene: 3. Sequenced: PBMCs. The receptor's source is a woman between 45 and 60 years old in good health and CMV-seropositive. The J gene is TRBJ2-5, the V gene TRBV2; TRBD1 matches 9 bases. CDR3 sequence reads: CASRSTGGQETQYF. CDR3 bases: TGTGCCAGCAGGTCGACAGGGGGCCAAGAGACCCAGTACTTC.